The text below deals with one T cell receptor (beta chain). Trimming cost V 4 bases and J 4 bases, with 14 bases left between them. This CDR3 contains 15 residues. Germline-derived CDR1 and CDR2 are SGHTA and FQGTGA. The sample comes from a study of cytomegalovirus exposure and HLA in healthy donors. PCR was performed using 60 Vbeta and 13 Jbeta primers. Measured with immunoSEQ multiplex PCR; TCRdb has only the in-frame clones, and not every one. This table holds about 160,000 clones, approximately 85% found once. The sequencing sample was made of PBMCs. The V gene is TRBV7-3, the J gene TRBJ1-3; D not certain. The sequence was collected from a man aged 50-60 years in good health and CMV-seropositive. CDR3 region: CASSSLGGLGNTIYF. In DNA form, the CDR3 reads TGTGCCAGCAGCTCCCTTGGAGGGTTAGGAAACACCATATATTTT.